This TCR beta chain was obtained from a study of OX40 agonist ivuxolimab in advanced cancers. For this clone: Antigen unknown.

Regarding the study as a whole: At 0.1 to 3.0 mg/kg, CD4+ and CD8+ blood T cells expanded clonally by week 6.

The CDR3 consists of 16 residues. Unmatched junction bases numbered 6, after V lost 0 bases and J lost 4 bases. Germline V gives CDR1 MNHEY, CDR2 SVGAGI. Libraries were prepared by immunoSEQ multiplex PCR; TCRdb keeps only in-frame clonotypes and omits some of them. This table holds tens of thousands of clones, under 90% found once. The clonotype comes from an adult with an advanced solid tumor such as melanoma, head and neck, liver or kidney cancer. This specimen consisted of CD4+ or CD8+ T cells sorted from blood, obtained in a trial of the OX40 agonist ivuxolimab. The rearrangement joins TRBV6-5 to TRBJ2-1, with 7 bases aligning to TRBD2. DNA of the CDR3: TGTGCCAGCAGTTACTCGGGGGGAGGGAGGTACAATGAGCAGTTCTTC. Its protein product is CASSYSGGGRYNEQFF.